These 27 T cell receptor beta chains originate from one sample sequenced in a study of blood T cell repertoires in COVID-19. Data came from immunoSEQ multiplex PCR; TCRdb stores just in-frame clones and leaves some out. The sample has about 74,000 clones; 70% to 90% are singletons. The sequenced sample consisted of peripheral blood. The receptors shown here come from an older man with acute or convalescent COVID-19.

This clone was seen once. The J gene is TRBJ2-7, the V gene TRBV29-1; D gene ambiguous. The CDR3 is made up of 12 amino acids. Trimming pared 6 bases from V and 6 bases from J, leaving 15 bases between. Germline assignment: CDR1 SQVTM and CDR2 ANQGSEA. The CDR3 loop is CSVTDGSAEQYF. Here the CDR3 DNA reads TGCAGCGTCACTGACGGGTCGGCCGAGCAGTACTTC.

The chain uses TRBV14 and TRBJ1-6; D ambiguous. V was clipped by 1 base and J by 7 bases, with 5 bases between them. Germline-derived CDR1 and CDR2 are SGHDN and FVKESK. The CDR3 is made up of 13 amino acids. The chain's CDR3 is CASSQVQNSPLHF. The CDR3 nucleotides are TGTGCCAGCAGCCAAGTGCAGAATTCACCCCTCCACTTT.

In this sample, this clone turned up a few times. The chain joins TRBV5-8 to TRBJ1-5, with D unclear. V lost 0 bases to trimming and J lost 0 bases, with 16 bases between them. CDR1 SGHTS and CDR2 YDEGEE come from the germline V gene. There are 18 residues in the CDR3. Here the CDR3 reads CASSLDEGGINSNQPQHF. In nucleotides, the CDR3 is TGTGCCAGCAGCTTGGACGAAGGCGGGATCAATAGCAATCAGCCCCAGCATTTT.

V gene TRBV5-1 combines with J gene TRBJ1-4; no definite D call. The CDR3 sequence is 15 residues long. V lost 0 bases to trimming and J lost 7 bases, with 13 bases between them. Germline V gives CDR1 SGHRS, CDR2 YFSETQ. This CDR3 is CASSLGGGGGEKLFF. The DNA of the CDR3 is TGCGCCAGCAGCTTGGGAGGAGGAGGAGGTGAAAAACTGTTTTTT.

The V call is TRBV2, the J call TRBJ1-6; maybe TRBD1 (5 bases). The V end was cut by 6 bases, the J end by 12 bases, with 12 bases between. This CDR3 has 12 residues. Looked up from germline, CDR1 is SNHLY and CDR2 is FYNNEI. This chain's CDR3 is CASREGLGPLHF. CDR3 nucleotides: TGTGCCAGCAGGGAGGGGCTAGGACCCCTCCACTTT.

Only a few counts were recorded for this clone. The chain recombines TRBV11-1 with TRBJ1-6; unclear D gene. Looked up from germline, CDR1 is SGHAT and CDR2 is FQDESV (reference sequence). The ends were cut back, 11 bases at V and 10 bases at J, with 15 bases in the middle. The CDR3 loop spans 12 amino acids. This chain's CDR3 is CAASKTGSPLHF. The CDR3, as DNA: TGTGCCGCCTCAAAAACCGGGTCACCCCTCCACTTT.

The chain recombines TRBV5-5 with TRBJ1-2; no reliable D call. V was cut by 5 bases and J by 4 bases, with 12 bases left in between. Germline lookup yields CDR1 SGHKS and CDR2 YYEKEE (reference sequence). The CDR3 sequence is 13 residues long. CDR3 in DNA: TGTGCCAGCAGACACGGCGAGGGCTATGGCTACACCTTC. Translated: CASRHGEGYGYTF.

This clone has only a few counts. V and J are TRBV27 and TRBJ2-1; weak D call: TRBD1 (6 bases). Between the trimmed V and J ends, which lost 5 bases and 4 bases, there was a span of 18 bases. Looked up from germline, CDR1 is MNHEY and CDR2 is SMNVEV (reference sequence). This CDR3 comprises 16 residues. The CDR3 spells CASSGQGLRKYNEQFF. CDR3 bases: TGTGCCAGCAGTGGGCAGGGGCTCCGGAAATACAATGAGCAGTTCTTC.

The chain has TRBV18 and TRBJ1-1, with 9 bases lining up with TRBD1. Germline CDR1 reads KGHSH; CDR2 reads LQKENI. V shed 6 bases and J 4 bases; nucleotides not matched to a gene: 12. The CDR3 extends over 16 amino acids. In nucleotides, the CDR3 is TGTGCCAGCTCCCGGTCCCGGGACAGGGATCCCACTGAAGCTTTCTTT. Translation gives CASSRSRDRDPTEAFF.

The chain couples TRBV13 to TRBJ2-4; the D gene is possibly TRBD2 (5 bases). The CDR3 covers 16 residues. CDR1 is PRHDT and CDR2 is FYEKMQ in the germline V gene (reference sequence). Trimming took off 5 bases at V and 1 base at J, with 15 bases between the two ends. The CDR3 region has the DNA TGTGCCAGCAGCCTCGAGGGTGCTGCGGCCAAAAACATTCAGTACTTC. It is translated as CASSLEGAAAKNIQYF.

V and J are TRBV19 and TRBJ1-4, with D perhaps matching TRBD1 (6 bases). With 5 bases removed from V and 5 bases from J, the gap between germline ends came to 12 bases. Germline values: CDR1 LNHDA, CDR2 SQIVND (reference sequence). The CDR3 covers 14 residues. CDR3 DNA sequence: TGTGCCAGTAGTGTAGGACAGTCGAATGAAAAACTGTTTTTT. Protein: CASSVGQSNEKLFF.

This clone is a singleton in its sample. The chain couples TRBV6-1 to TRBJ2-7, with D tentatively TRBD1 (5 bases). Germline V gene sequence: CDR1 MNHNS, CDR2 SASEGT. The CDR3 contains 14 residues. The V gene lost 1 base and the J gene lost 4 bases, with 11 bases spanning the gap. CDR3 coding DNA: TGTGCCAGCAGTGAAGGCCCAGGGTTGTACGAGCAGTACTTC. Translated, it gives CASSEGPGLYEQYF.

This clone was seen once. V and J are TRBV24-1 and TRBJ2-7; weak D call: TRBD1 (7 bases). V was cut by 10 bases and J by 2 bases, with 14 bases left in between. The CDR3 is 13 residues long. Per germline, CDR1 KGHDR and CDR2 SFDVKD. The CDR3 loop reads CATAEGATYEQYF. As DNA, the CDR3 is TGTGCCACAGCGGAGGGGGCTACCTACGAGCAGTACTTC.

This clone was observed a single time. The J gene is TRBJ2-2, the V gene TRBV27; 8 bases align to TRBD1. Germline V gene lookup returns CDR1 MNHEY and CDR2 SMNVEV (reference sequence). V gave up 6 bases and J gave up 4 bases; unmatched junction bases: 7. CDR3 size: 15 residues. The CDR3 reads CASSPTGVSTGELFF. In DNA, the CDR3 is TGTGCCAGCAGCCCGACAGGGGTCAGCACCGGGGAGCTGTTTTTT.

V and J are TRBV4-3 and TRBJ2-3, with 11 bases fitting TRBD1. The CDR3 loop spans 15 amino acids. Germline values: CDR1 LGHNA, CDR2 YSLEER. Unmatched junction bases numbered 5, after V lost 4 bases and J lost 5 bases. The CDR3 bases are TGCGCCAGCAGCCCGAGGACAGGGGGCTTAGATACGCAGTATTTT. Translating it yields CASSPRTGGLDTQYF.

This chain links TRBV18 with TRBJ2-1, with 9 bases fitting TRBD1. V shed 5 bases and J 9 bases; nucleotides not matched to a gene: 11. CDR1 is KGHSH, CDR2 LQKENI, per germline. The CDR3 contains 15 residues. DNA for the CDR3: TGTGCCAGCTCAACCCTCGGACAGGGGCAGGGTGAGCAGTTCTTC. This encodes CASSTLGQGQGEQFF. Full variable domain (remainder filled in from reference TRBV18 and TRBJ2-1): NAGVMQNPRHLVRRRGQEARLRCSPMKGHSHVYWYRQLPEEGLKFMVYLQKENIIDESGMPKERFSAEFPKEGPSILRIQQVVRGDSAAYFCASSTLGQGQGEQFFGPGTRLTVL.

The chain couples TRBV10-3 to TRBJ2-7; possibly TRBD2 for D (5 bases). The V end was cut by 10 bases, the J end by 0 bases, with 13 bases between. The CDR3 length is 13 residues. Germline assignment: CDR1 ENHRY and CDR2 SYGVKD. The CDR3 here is CATAQDSSYEQYF. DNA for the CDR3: TGTGCCACAGCCCAGGACTCCTCCTACGAGCAGTACTTC.

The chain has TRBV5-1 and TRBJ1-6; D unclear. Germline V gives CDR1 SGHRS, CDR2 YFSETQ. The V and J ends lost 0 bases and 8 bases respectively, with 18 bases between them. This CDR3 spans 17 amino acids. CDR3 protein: CASSLGFGRRIDSPLHF. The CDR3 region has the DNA TGCGCCAGCAGCTTGGGTTTTGGGAGGCGAATCGATTCACCCCTCCACTTT.

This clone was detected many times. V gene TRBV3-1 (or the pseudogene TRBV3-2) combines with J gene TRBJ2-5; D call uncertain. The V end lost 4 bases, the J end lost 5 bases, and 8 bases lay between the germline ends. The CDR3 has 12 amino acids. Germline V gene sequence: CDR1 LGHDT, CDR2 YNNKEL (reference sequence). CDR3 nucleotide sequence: TGTGCCAGCAGCCCCGGAGCGGAGACCCAGTACTTC. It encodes CASSPGAETQYF.

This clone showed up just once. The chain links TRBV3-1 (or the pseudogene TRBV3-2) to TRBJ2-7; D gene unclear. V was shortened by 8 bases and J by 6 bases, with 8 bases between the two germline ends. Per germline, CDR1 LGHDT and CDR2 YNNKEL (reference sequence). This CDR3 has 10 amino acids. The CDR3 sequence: CASGTPEQYF. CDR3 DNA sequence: TGTGCCAGCGGCACACCCGAGCAGTACTTC.

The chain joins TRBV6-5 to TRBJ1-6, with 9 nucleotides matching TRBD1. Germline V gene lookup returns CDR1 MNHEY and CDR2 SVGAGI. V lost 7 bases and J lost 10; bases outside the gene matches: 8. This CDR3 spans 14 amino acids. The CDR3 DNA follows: TGTGCCAGCACCTCGGGACAGGGCCGGTCACCCCTCCACTTT. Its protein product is CASTSGQGRSPLHF.

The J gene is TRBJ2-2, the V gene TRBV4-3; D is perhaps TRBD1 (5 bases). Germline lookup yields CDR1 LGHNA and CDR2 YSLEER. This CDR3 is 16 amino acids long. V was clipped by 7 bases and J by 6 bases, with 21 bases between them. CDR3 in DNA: TGCGCCAGCAAAAGGGGTCATTCCGAGTGGGCCGGGGAGCTGTTTTTT. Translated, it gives CASKRGHSEWAGELFF.

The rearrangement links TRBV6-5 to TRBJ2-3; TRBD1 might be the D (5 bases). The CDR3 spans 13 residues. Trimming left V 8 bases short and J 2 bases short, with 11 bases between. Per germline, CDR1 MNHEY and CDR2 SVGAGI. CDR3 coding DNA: TGTGCCAGCGGGGCCTATCTCACAGATACGCAGTATTTT. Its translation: CASGAYLTDTQYF.

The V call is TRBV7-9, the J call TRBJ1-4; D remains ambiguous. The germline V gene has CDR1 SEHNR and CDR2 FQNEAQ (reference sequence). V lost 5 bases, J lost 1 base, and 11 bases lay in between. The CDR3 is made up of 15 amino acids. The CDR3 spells CASSREWVTNEKLFF. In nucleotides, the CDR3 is TGTGCCAGCAGCCGGGAGTGGGTAACTAATGAAAAACTGTTTTTT.

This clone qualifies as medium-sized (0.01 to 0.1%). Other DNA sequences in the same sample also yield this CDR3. The CDR3 DNA reads as TGTGCCAGCAGAACACAGGGGGCGAACTATGGCTACACCTTC. Translated: CASRTQGANYGYTF. The chain employs TRBV27 and TRBJ1-2; 9 bases match TRBD1. V lost 6 bases and J lost 2; bases outside the gene matches: 4. Germline CDR1 MNHEY, CDR2 SMNVEV (reference sequence). The CDR3 runs 14 residues.

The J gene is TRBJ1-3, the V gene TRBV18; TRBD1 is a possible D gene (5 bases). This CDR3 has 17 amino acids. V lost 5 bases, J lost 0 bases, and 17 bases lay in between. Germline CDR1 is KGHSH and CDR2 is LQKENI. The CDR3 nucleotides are TGTGCCAGCTCATCTCAACCGGGACTTCACTCTGGAAACACCATATATTTT. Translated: CASSSQPGLHSGNTIYF.

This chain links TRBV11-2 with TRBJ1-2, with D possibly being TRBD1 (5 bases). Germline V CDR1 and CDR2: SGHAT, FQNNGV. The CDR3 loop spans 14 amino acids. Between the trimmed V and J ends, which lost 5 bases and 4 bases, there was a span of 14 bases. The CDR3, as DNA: TGTGCCAGCAGCCGAACCGACAGCAGCTATGGCTACACCTTC. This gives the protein CASSRTDSSYGYTF.